Presented here are 18 T cell receptor beta chains from one specimen sequenced in a study of shared T cell receptors in the human thymus (dated by TCRdb to the early 2020s). Libraries were prepared through the immunoSEQ multiplex PCR assay. Sourced from immuneACCESS, this table was stored by TCRdb with only in-frame sequences that have V and J called. A share of the clones is absent; for the studies checked, an unresolved V gene accounts for under half, and the remainder has no known explanation. This sample holds about 400,000 clones; 95% were observed only once. The ten largest clones take up 0.015% to 0.02% of the sample. Sequenced: thymocytes. The receptors shown here come from a human donor.

This chain connects TRBV29-1 to TRBJ2-7; 15 bases align to TRBD2. Germline V gene sequence: CDR1 SQVTM, CDR2 ANQGSEA. V lost 6 bases and J lost 7; bases outside the gene matches: 4. The CDR3 runs to 13 residues. The CDR3 region is CSVGLAGGLEQYF. The CDR3 DNA reads TGCAGCGTAGGACTAGCGGGAGGGTTAGAGCAGTACTTC.

The V call is TRBV30, the J call TRBJ1-3; TRBD1 is a possible D gene (5 bases). Germline V gene data show CDR1 as GTSNPN and CDR2 as SVGIG (reference sequence). The CDR3 consists of 14 residues. The germline V and J ends were trimmed by 0 bases and 1 base, with 7 bases remaining between them. The CDR3 DNA reads TGTGCCTGGAGTGTACGGGGGTCTGGAAACACCATATATTTT. As protein: CAWSVRGSGNTIYF.

This chain connects TRBV7-3 to TRBJ1-1; D not resolved. This CDR3 has 13 residues. V was shortened by 3 bases and J by 0 bases, with 5 bases between the two germline ends. Germline V lookup: CDR1 SGHTA, CDR2 FQGTGA. CDR3 amino acids: CASSLEVNTEAFF. In DNA, the CDR3 is TGTGCCAGCAGCTTGGAAGTGAACACTGAAGCTTTCTTT.

This clone was seen just once. The chain uses TRBV27 and TRBJ2-7; 7 bases map to TRBD2. Germline V CDR1 and CDR2: MNHEY, SMNVEV (reference sequence). The CDR3 spans 13 residues. The ends lost 3 bases at V and 1 base at J; junction bases unmatched: 0. CDR3 amino acids: CASSLRESYEQYF. The CDR3 DNA reads TGTGCCAGCAGTTTGCGGGAGTCCTACGAGCAGTACTTC.

The chain carries TRBV28 and TRBJ2-7; 13 nucleotides match TRBD2. The junction had 10 bases not matched to a gene; V was cut back by 5 bases and J by 3 bases. This CDR3 has 17 residues. Germline CDR1 MDHEN, CDR2 SYDVKM. The CDR3 protein is CASSEPETSGRRYEQYF. The CDR3 DNA sequence: TGTGCCAGCAGTGAACCTGAGACTAGCGGGAGGCGCTACGAGCAGTACTTC.

V and J are TRBV4-2 and TRBJ1-1, with unresolved D. The V gene's germline CDR1 is LGHNA and CDR2 YNFKEQ. The CDR3 is 14 amino acids. V was shortened by 4 bases and J by 1 base, with 10 bases between the two germline ends. The CDR3 bases are TGTGCCAGCAGCCTGGTTCGTACGAACACTGAAGCTTTCTTT. It encodes CASSLVRTNTEAFF.

This rearrangement joins TRBV7-4 to TRBJ1-2, with D perhaps TRBD1 (6 bases). Per germline, CDR1 SGHVT and CDR2 SQSDAQ. V was pared by 4 bases and J by 4 bases, with 16 bases between. The CDR3 contains 15 residues. The CDR3 sequence: CASSSHRGPPYGYTF. CDR3 DNA sequence: TGTGCCAGCAGCTCTCACCGGGGGCCCCCCTATGGCTACACCTTC.

This clone was seen a single time. V gene TRBV7-2 combines with J gene TRBJ1-2, with 9 bases that match TRBD1. In germline, CDR1 is SGHTA, CDR2 FQGNSA. The CDR3 sequence is 15 residues long. V was pared by 5 bases and J by 8 bases, with 12 bases of the junction left unmatched. Written as DNA, the CDR3 is TGTGCCAGCAGCCCCCTCCGGGACAGGGTTGAAGGCTACACCTTC. Translating gives CASSPLRDRVEGYTF.

The rearrangement links TRBV28 to TRBJ2-1, with D possibly TRBD2 on 9 matching bases. The V gene lost 10 bases and the J gene lost 8 bases, with 24 bases spanning the gap. This CDR3 region has 15 residues. Germline V gene lookup returns CDR1 MDHEN and CDR2 SYDVKM. CDR3 loop: CATRGPSGRSDEQFF. CDR3 DNA sequence: TGTGCCACCAGGGGGCCGAGCGGGAGGAGCGATGAGCAGTTCTTC.

This chain joins TRBV5-8 and TRBJ1-4; D is uncertain. The CDR3 loop spans 13 amino acids. Germline V gene lookup returns CDR1 SGHTS and CDR2 YDEGEE. V was pared by 4 bases and J by 7 bases, with 11 bases between. The CDR3 nucleotides are TGTGCCAGCAGCCACTTGGGTAGTGAAAAACTGTTTTTT. Amino acid sequence: CASSHLGSEKLFF.

V is TRBV6-1 and J is TRBJ1-1; tentatively, D is TRBD1 (6 bases). V was cut by 10 bases and J by 1 base, with 13 bases left in between. The CDR3 runs 13 residues. CDR1 is MNHNS, CDR2 SASEGT, per germline. DNA of the CDR3: TGTGCCACCTATCGACAGGAGAACACTGAAGCTTTCTTT. Translated, it gives CATYRQENTEAFF.

With respect to this clone: At one end the junction does not follow the germline gene, possibly because of a read error. The rearrangement links TRBV6-1 to TRBJ1-2, with 7 bases identical to TRBD1. CDR1 is MNHNS and CDR2 is SASEGT in the germline V gene. The CDR3 has 11 amino acids. The CDR3 spells CASSADRIGAF. CDR3 nucleotide sequence: TGTGCCAGCAGTGCGGACAGGATTGGCGCCTTC.

DNA of the CDR3: TGTGCCAGCAGTTTCAAGGGGTTTGGGCCCCAGCATTTT. It encodes CASSFKGFGPQHF. This chain links TRBV28 with TRBJ1-5, with D maybe TRBD1 (5 bases). This CDR3 region has 13 residues. Germline V gene sequence: CDR1 MDHEN, CDR2 SYDVKM. The V gene lost 3 bases and the J gene lost 9 bases, with 12 bases spanning the gap.

This chain connects TRBV27 to TRBJ2-2; D gene unclear. Trimming pared 9 bases from V and 5 bases from J, leaving 10 bases between. Germline V gene lookup returns CDR1 MNHEY and CDR2 SMNVEV (reference sequence). The CDR3 consists of 12 residues. The CDR3 sequence is CASSAHTGELFF. The CDR3 DNA reads TGTGCCAGTTCAGCGCATACCGGGGAGCTGTTTTTT.

This clone was detected once. The rearrangement uses TRBV9 and TRBJ2-4; 8 bases are shared with TRBD2. Unmatched junction bases numbered 21, after V lost 3 bases and J lost 7 bases. Germline V CDR1 and CDR2: SGDLS, YYNGEE. CDR3 size: 19 residues. The CDR3 protein is CASSAPRWDIGRGFNIQYF. CDR3 in DNA: TGTGCCAGCAGCGCCCCCCGGTGGGACATCGGGAGGGGATTTAACATTCAGTACTTC.

This chain links TRBV6-5 with TRBJ2-1, with 9 positions matching TRBD1. The trim removed 7 bases at V and 7 bases at J, leaving 8 bases unmatched. Per the germline V gene, CDR1 is MNHEY and CDR2 is SVGAGI. This CDR3 region has 14 residues. This chain's CDR3 is CASNSGTGLNEQFF. Here the CDR3 DNA reads TGTGCCAGCAACTCCGGGACAGGGCTAAATGAGCAGTTCTTC.

The chain is built from TRBV19 and TRBJ2-7; TRBD1 might be the D (6 bases). Germline loops: CDR1 LNHDA, CDR2 SQIVND (reference sequence). Trimming stripped 4 bases from V and 2 bases from J, with 12 bases between. CDR3 size: 14 residues. CDR3 amino acids: CASSTGHPTYEQYF. CDR3 in DNA: TGTGCCAGTAGTACGGGACACCCGACCTACGAGCAGTACTTC.

In its sample, this clone was seen once. The chain has TRBV4-2 and TRBJ2-1, with 10 bases identical to TRBD2. CDR1 and CDR2 from the germline V gene are LGHNA and YNFKEQ. J gave up 0 bases and V 0 bases, and 8 bases lay outside the gene matches. The CDR3 runs to 19 residues. CDR3 amino acids: CASSQEGASSGSSYNEQFF. CDR3 in DNA: TGTGCCAGCAGCCAAGAGGGGGCCTCTAGCGGGAGCTCCTACAATGAGCAGTTCTTC.